The 2 T cell receptor beta chains below all came from one sample that was sequenced in a study of read filtering for tumor transcriptome and immune sequencing. This library used around 400 ng RNA and molecular barcoded adaptors spanning alpha/delta and beta/gamma chains. Using its own MiXCR run on the reads, TCRdb lists one record per CDR3 protein. The sample has 40,000 or so distinct CDR3 sequences; 14% are singletons. The specimen sequenced was a population of CD138-negative cells sorted from bone marrow. Receptors originate from a donor aged 40 or older with multiple myeloma.

This clonotype was seen at least ten times. This chain links TRBV20-1 with TRBJ1-1, with 7 bases matching TRBD1. CDR1 and CDR2 (germline): DFQATT, SNEGSKA (reference sequence). CDR3 length: 12 amino acids. The V gene end was trimmed by 6 bases and the J gene end by 1 base; junction bases not matched to a gene: 2. The CDR3 spells CSARTGNTEAFF. For the CDR3, the DNA is TGCAGTGCCAGGACAGGGAACACTGAAGCTTTCTTT.

In its sample, this clonotype was seen many times. J is TRBJ2-5 and V is TRBV6-1; 9 bases line up with TRBD1. The CDR3 loop spans 15 amino acids. CDR1 is MNHNS and CDR2 is SASEGT in the germline V gene. V was pared by 1 base and J by 5 bases, with 5 bases of the junction left unmatched. CDR3 amino acids: CASSEEGTGRETQYF. CDR3 coding DNA: TGTGCCAGCAGTGAAGAAGGGACAGGGAGGGAGACCCAGTACTTC.